Below are 30 T cell receptor beta chains sequenced from a single sample in a study of shared clonotypes between healthy human individuals. The data were produced by immunoSEQ multiplex PCR, yet TCRdb's version contains in-frame clones alone and is incomplete. The sample holds roughly 170,000 clones, 60% to 75% seen once. The sequenced sample was memory CD4+ T cells sorted from blood. Subset: CD45RA-negative fraction. Every receptor here comes from a man aged 25 to 40 in good health.

J is TRBJ1-1 and V is TRBV9; 8 bases line up with TRBD1. CDR1 and CDR2 from the germline V gene are SGDLS and YYNGEE. The CDR3 has 14 residues. The junction had 7 bases not matched to a gene; V was cut back by 4 bases and J by 5 bases. CDR3 amino acids: CASSLTQGGTEAFF. Here the CDR3 DNA reads TGTGCCAGCAGCCTAACACAGGGGGGAACTGAAGCTTTCTTT.

V usage is TRBV18 and J usage is TRBJ2-3; perhaps TRBD1 as D (5 bases). Looked up from germline, CDR1 is KGHSH and CDR2 is LQKENI. Trimming left V 3 bases short and J 4 bases short, with 11 bases between. This CDR3 region has 14 residues. In nucleotides, the CDR3 is TGTGCCAGCTCACCGGGCAGGGTTGCAGATACGCAGTATTTT. Its protein product is CASSPGRVADTQYF.

The genes are TRBV5-8 and TRBJ2-1; 13 nucleotides line up with TRBD2. Germline-derived CDR1 and CDR2 are SGHTS and YDEGEE. J was trimmed by 6 bases and V by 4 bases; bases with no gene match: 7. The CDR3 is made up of 16 amino acids. CDR3 nucleotides: TGTGCCAGCAGCCGTCTGACTAGCGGGAGGTTCAATGAGCAGTTCTTC. It translates to CASSRLTSGRFNEQFF.

V gene TRBV11-2 combines with J gene TRBJ1-4; 10 nucleotides match TRBD1. The germline gives CDR1 SGHAT, CDR2 FQNNGV. Trimming took 3 bases from V and 8 from J; bases not matched to a gene: 3. The CDR3 contains 14 residues. The CDR3 DNA follows: TGTGCCAGCAGCTTTAGGACAGGGGGGGAAAAACTGTTTTTT. It codes for CASSFRTGGEKLFF.

This clone was detected only a few times. The rearrangement joins TRBV9 to TRBJ1-1, with TRBD1 identical over 7 bases. The CDR3 consists of 15 residues. Germline V gives CDR1 SGDLS, CDR2 YYNGEE. The ends lost 4 bases at V and 0 bases at J; junction bases unmatched: 6. The CDR3 here is CASSPRDSMNTEAFF. CDR3 DNA: TGTGCCAGCAGCCCTCGGGACAGCATGAACACTGAAGCTTTCTTT. The full variable domain, rest sourced from reference TRBV9 and TRBJ1-1, is DSGVTQTPKHLITATGQRVTLRCSPRSGDLSVYWYQQSLDQGLQFLIQYYNGEERAKGNILERFSAQQFPDLHSELNLSSLELGDSALYFCASSPRDSMNTEAFFGQGTRLTVV.

The chain employs TRBV25-1 and TRBJ2-7, with 11 positions matching TRBD1. CDR1 and CDR2 (germline): MGHDK, SYGVNS. The junction had 3 bases not matched to a gene; V was cut back by 1 base and J by 7 bases. This CDR3 is built from 14 residues. The CDR3 loop reads CASSEWTGGREQYF. In DNA, the CDR3 is TGTGCCAGCAGTGAATGGACAGGGGGCCGGGAGCAGTACTTC.

This chain links TRBV2 with TRBJ1-1; the D gene is possibly TRBD1 (6 bases). Per the germline V gene, CDR1 is SNHLY and CDR2 is FYNNEI. The CDR3 length is 14 residues. V was trimmed by 5 bases and J by 1 base, leaving 11 bases between them. The CDR3 reads CASSQQGSNTEAFF. CDR3 sequence (DNA): TGTGCCAGCAGTCAGCAGGGGTCGAACACTGAAGCTTTCTTT.

The chain links TRBV7-2 to TRBJ1-5; 8 nucleotides agree with TRBD1. The CDR3 is made up of 14 amino acids. Unmatched junction bases numbered 3, after V lost 4 bases and J lost 4 bases. Germline loops: CDR1 SGHTA, CDR2 FQGNSA. The CDR3 DNA reads as TGTGCCAGCAGCTGGACAGGGAAGAATCAGCCCCAGCATTTT. Amino acid sequence: CASSWTGKNQPQHF.

The chain links TRBV7-4 to TRBJ2-3; 11 bases map to TRBD2. The length of the CDR3 is 15 residues. Germline loops: CDR1 SGHVT, CDR2 SQSDAQ. V trimming: 1 base; J trimming: 7 bases; junction bases outside the gene matches: 4. The CDR3 region is CASSLELAGANTQYF. CDR3 nucleotides: TGTGCCAGCAGCTTAGAACTAGCGGGAGCAAATACGCAGTATTTT.

At least ten counts were recorded for this clone. This chain links TRBV6-6 with TRBJ2-5; maybe TRBD2 (5 bases). Per the germline V gene, CDR1 is MNHNY and CDR2 is SVGAGI (reference sequence). The CDR3 spans 13 residues. V was clipped by 7 bases and J by 7 bases, with 16 bases between them. The CDR3 loop reads CASNMDGVGTQYF. The CDR3 bases are TGTGCCAGCAACATGGACGGGGTGGGGACCCAGTACTTC.

The rearrangement uses TRBV7-2 and TRBJ2-3, with D unclear. V lost 4 bases and J 4 bases, leaving 9 bases between the germline ends. The CDR3 runs 13 residues. Germline V gene data show CDR1 as SGHTA and CDR2 as FQGNSA. The CDR3 coding sequence is TGTGCCAGCAGCTCCGGTTATGCAGATACGCAGTATTTT. It codes for CASSSGYADTQYF.

The chain has TRBV7-2 and TRBJ2-3; 9 bases map to TRBD2. The CDR3 loop spans 15 amino acids. CDR1 and CDR2 from the germline V gene are SGHTA and FQGNSA. The V segment lost 10 bases and the J segment 3 bases; nucleotides outside the gene matches: 11. The CDR3 loop is CATDASGIATDTQYF. The CDR3 region has the DNA TGTGCCACCGATGCTAGCGGGATAGCTACAGATACGCAGTATTTT.

This clone was seen more than once but under ten times. The chain couples TRBV27 to TRBJ1-2, with D possibly matching TRBD1 (6 bases). The ends were cut back, 0 bases at V and 10 bases at J, with 12 bases in the middle. This CDR3 is built from 13 residues. CDR1 MNHEY and CDR2 SMNVEV come from the germline V gene (reference sequence). CDR3 nucleotide sequence: TGTGCCAGCAGTTTATCGGGGGACAAGCACTACACCTTC. Translated, it gives CASSLSGDKHYTF.

V and J are TRBV7-9 and TRBJ2-3, with 7 bases aligning to TRBD1. V trimming: 5 bases; J trimming: 4 bases; junction bases outside the gene matches: 15. Per germline, CDR1 SEHNR and CDR2 FQNEAQ (reference sequence). The CDR3 has 17 residues. Written as DNA, the CDR3 is TGTGCCAGCAGCCCCCGCCTGACAGGGAGCTTCGCAGATACGCAGTATTTT. The encoded protein is CASSPRLTGSFADTQYF.

This clone appeared many times. The chain links TRBV5-1 to TRBJ2-5, with D tentatively TRBD2 (5 bases). The germline V gene has CDR1 SGHRS and CDR2 YFSETQ. The CDR3 length is 14 residues. V lost 0 bases, J lost 3 bases, and 9 bases lay in between. This CDR3 is CASSLAGSEETQYF. The CDR3 DNA follows: TGCGCCAGCAGCTTGGCGGGAAGCGAAGAGACCCAGTACTTC.

This chain joins TRBV30 and TRBJ1-4, with unresolved D. The CDR3 consists of 16 residues. Germline V gives CDR1 GTSNPN, CDR2 SVGIG (reference sequence). Trimming left V 3 bases short and J 0 bases short, with 14 bases between. CDR3 sequence (DNA): TGTGCCTGGAGGGGCCAGCGCAAAGCAACTAATGAAAAACTGTTTTTT. Translating it yields CAWRGQRKATNEKLFF.

This clone has just one count. CDR3 loop: CASSLPPLGYF. CDR3 nucleotides: TGTGCCAGCAGTTTGCCCCCCTTAGGGTATTTT. The chain is built from TRBV28 and TRBJ2-3; D unresolved. Trimming took 3 bases from V and 14 from J, leaving 12 bases between them. This CDR3 is 11 amino acids long. Germline V CDR1 and CDR2: MDHEN, SYDVKM.

The genes are TRBV7-4 and TRBJ1-3; no definite D call. In germline, CDR1 is SGHVT, CDR2 SQSDAQ. The CDR3 sequence is 16 residues long. Trimming stripped 6 bases from V and 0 bases from J, with 15 bases between. CDR3 DNA sequence: TGTGCCAGCAGTAAACAGTTGGAACTCTCTGGAAACACCATATATTTT. It encodes CASSKQLELSGNTIYF. Using reference TRBV7-4 and TRBJ1-3 for the parts outside the CDR3, the full variable domain is GAGVSQSPRYKVAKRGRDVALRCDSISGHVTLYWYRQTLGQGSEVLTYSQSDAQRDKSGRPSGRFSAERPERSVSTLKIQRTEQGDSAVYLCASSKQLELSGNTIYFGEGSWLTVV.

This chain connects TRBV4-3 to TRBJ2-1, with 14 bases that match TRBD2. The CDR3 covers 18 residues. Per the germline V gene, CDR1 is LGHNA and CDR2 is YSLEER. V shed 1 base and J 6 bases; nucleotides not matched to a gene: 8. CDR3 nucleotides: TGCGCCAGCAGCCAAGGACTAGCGGGAGGGACATCTCCCAATGAGCAGTTCTTC. It is translated as CASSQGLAGGTSPNEQFF.

The V and J genes are TRBV2 and TRBJ2-5; 9 nucleotides match TRBD1. This CDR3 region has 15 residues. Germline lookup yields CDR1 SNHLY and CDR2 FYNNEI. The J segment lost 5 bases and the V segment lost 7 bases, leaving 11 bases of the junction unmatched. The CDR3 here is CASKPGQGFRETQYF. The CDR3 coding sequence is TGTGCCAGCAAGCCGGGACAGGGCTTTCGGGAGACCCAGTACTTC.

The gene calls are TRBV7-8 and TRBJ2-3; 8 bases are shared with TRBD2. Trimming at V came to 5 bases and at J to 5 bases, leaving 9 bases not matched to a gene. Germline-derived CDR1 and CDR2 are SGHVS and FQNEAQ. The CDR3 is made up of 15 amino acids. This CDR3 is CASSGSGEFVDTQYF. Here the CDR3 DNA reads TGTGCCAGCAGCGGTAGCGGGGAGTTCGTAGATACGCAGTATTTT.

The chain employs TRBV10-3 and TRBJ2-5; D tentatively reads TRBD1 or TRBD2 (6 bases each). Trimming cost V 4 bases and J 4 bases, with 7 bases left between them. Per germline, CDR1 ENHRY and CDR2 SYGVKD. The CDR3 runs 12 residues. CDR3 sequence: CAISGGAETQYF. CDR3 DNA: TGTGCCATCAGTGGGGGGGCAGAGACCCAGTACTTC.

This clone has only a few counts. The V gene is TRBV6-1, the J gene TRBJ1-2, with D unresolved. The CDR3 has 13 residues. The V gene's germline CDR1 is MNHNS and CDR2 SASEGT. V lost 6 bases, J lost 2 bases, and 10 bases lay in between. CDR3 DNA: TGTGCCAGCAGCGCTCTGCGGAACTATGGCTACACCTTC. It translates to CASSALRNYGYTF.

This clone was counted between two and nine times. This rearrangement joins TRBV9 to TRBJ1-2, with 11 bases that match TRBD1. CDR1 and CDR2 from the germline V gene are SGDLS and YYNGEE. Unmatched junction bases numbered 12, after V lost 4 bases and J lost 4 bases. The CDR3 consists of 17 residues. CDR3 coding DNA: TGTGCCAGCAGCTCACTTGCCGGGACAGGGGGGGTCTATGGCTACACCTTC. Protein: CASSSLAGTGGVYGYTF. Full variable domain (remainder filled in from reference TRBV9 and TRBJ1-2): DSGVTQTPKHLITATGQRVTLRCSPRSGDLSVYWYQQSLDQGLQFLIQYYNGEERAKGNILERFSAQQFPDLHSELNLSSLELGDSALYFCASSSLAGTGGVYGYTFGSGTRLTVV.

The V and J genes are TRBV28 and TRBJ2-3; no definite D call. The germline CDR1 and CDR2 sequences are MDHEN and SYDVKM. With 4 bases removed from V and 4 bases from J, the gap between germline ends came to 9 bases. The CDR3 totals 13 residues. In nucleotides, the CDR3 is TGTGCCAGCAGTTCTAGTTCCCCAGATACGCAGTATTTT. Translating it yields CASSSSSPDTQYF.

This chain joins TRBV18 and TRBJ1-1; D gene uncertain. The CDR3 length is 13 residues. Germline values: CDR1 KGHSH, CDR2 LQKENI. V was clipped by 0 bases and J by 2 bases, with 4 bases between them. The CDR3 region has the DNA TGTGCCAGCTCACCACCCCGAAACACTGAAGCTTTCTTT. It specifies CASSPPRNTEAFF.

CDR3 in DNA: TGCGCCAGCAGCCGGACAGGAGACGAATCCTACGAGCAGTACTTC. Its protein is CASSRTGDESYEQYF. This chain links TRBV5-1 with TRBJ2-7; 7 bases fit TRBD1. The CDR3 sequence is 15 residues long. Germline V lookup: CDR1 SGHRS, CDR2 YFSETQ. After removal of 4 bases from V and 1 base from J, the junction contained 8 bases not matched to a gene.

The chain employs TRBV5-4 and TRBJ2-1; 12 nucleotides match TRBD2. J was trimmed by 2 bases and V by 4 bases; bases with no gene match: 1. The CDR3 is 15 residues long. Per germline, CDR1 SGHNT and CDR2 YYREEE (reference sequence). DNA of the CDR3: TGTGCCAGCAGCCGGACTAGCGGGACCTACAATGAGCAGTTCTTC. Amino acids: CASSRTSGTYNEQFF. Full variable domain (remainder filled in from reference TRBV5-4 and TRBJ2-1): ETGVTQSPTHLIKTRGQQVTLRCSSQSGHNTVSWYQQALGQGPQFIFQYYREEENGRGNFPPRFSGLQFPNYSSELNVNALELDDSALYLCASSRTSGTYNEQFFGPGTRLTVL.

CDR3 sequence: CASSTSTGGITEAFF. CDR3 DNA sequence: TGTGCCAGCAGCACCTCGACAGGGGGCATCACTGAAGCTTTCTTT. The rearrangement links TRBV7-9 to TRBJ1-1, with 10 bases matching TRBD1. Trimming cost V 5 bases and J 4 bases; bases outside gene matches: 7. The CDR3 length is 15 residues. Germline-derived CDR1 and CDR2 are SEHNR and FQNEAQ (reference sequence). The variable domain in full, completed from reference TRBV7-9 and TRBJ1-1, reads DTGVSQNPRHKITKRGQNVTFRCDPISEHNRLYWYRQTLGQGPEFLTYFQNEAQLEKSRLLSDRFSAERPKGSFSTLEIQRTEQGDSAMYLCASSTSTGGITEAFFGQGTRLTVV.

In its sample, this clone was seen a few times. The V gene is TRBV7-9, the J gene TRBJ2-7; TRBD1 aligns across 7 bases. The CDR3 sequence is 17 residues long. Per the germline V gene, CDR1 is SEHNR and CDR2 is FQNEAQ (reference sequence). The J segment lost 5 bases and the V segment lost 5 bases, leaving 18 bases of the junction unmatched. The CDR3 spells CASSPRTGRGRSNEQYF. CDR3 in DNA: TGTGCCAGCAGCCCGCGGACAGGCCGGGGCCGGAGTAACGAGCAGTACTTC.